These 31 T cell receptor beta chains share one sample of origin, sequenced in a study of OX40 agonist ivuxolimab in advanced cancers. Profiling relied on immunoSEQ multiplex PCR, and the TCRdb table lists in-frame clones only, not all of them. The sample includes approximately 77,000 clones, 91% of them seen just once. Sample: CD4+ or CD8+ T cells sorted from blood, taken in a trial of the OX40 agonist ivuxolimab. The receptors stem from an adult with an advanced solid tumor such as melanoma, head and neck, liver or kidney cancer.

CDR3: CASSSPLERPGWEQYF. The CDR3 DNA reads TGTGCCAGCAGCTCTCCATTGGAAAGACCAGGATGGGAGCAGTACTTC. The V and J genes are TRBV5-6 and TRBJ2-5; maybe TRBD2 (5 bases). V lost 3 bases to trimming and J lost 11 bases, with 26 bases between them. The CDR3 is 16 amino acids. Germline lookup yields CDR1 SGHDT and CDR2 YYEEEE.

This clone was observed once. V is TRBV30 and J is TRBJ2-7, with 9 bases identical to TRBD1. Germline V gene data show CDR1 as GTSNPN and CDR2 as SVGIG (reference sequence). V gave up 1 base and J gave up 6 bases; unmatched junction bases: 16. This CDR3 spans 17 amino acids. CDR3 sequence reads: CAWSGPSLRDRDFEQYF. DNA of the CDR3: TGTGCCTGGAGTGGCCCCTCACTTCGGGACAGGGATTTCGAGCAGTACTTC.

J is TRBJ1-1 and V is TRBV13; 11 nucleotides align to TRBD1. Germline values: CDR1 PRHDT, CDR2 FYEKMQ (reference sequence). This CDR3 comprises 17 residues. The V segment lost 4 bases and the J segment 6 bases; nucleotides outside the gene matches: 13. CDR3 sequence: CASSSYGTGGINAEAFF. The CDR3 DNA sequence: TGTGCCAGCAGCTCGTATGGGACAGGGGGAATTAACGCTGAAGCTTTCTTT.

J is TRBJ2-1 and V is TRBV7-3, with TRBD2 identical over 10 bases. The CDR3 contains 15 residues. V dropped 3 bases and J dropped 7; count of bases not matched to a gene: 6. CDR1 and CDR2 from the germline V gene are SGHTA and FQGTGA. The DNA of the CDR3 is TGTGCCAGCAGCTTGGGGACTAGCGAGACTAATGAGCAGTTCTTC. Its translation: CASSLGTSETNEQFF.

The CDR3 reads CASSYGPENQPQHF. The CDR3 region has the DNA TGTGCCAGCAGTTACGGTCCCGAGAATCAGCCCCAGCATTTT. The chain is built from TRBV6-5 and TRBJ1-5; D is unclear. V dropped 2 bases and J dropped 4 bases, with 9 bases sitting between them. CDR3 size: 14 residues. Germline CDR1 MNHEY, CDR2 SVGAGI.

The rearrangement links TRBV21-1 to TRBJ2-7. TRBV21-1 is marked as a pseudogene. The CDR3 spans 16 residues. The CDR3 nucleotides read TGTGCCAGCAGCAAAGATCGACAGCGGAGCCCCTACGAGCAGTACTTC. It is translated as CASSKDRQRSPYEQYF.

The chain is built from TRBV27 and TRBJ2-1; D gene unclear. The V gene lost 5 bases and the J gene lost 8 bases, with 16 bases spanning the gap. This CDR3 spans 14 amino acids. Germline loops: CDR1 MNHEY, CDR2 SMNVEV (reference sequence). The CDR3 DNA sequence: TGTGCCAGCAGTCCGACCCCCGTCAGGTATGAGCAGTTCTTC. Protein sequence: CASSPTPVRYEQFF.

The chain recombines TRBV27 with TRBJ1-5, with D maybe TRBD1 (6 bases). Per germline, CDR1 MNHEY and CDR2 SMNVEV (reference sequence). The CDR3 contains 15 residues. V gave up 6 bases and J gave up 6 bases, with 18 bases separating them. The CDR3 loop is CASRVLGGSSQPQHF. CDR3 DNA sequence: TGTGCCAGCAGGGTGTTAGGGGGATCGAGTCAGCCCCAGCATTTT.

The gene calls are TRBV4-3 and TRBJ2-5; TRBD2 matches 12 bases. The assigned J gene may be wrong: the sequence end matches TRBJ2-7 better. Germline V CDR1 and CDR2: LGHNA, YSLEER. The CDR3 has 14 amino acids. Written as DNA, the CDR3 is TGCGCCAGCAGCGCGACTAGCGGGAGTTACGAGCAGTACTTC. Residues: CASSATSGSYEQYF.

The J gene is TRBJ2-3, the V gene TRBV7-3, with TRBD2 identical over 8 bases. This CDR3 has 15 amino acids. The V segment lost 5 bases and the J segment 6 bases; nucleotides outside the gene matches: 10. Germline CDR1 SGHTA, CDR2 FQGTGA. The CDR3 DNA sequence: TGTGCCAGCAGCCCTTTCGGGGGGGATGGGGATACGCAGTATTTT. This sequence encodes CASSPFGGDGDTQYF.

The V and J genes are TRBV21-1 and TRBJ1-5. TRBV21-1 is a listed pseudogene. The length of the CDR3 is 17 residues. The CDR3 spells CASNRKLVRQSNQPQHF. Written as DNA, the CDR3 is TGTGCCAGCAACCGAAAGTTGGTAAGGCAGTCCAATCAGCCCCAGCATTTT.

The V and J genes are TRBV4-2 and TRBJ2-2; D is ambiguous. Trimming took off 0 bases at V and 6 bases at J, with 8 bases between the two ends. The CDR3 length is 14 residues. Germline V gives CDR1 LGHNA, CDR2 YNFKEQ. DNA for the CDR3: TGTGCCAGCAGCCAAGATAAGGGCCCCGGGGAGCTGTTTTTT. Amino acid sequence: CASSQDKGPGELFF.

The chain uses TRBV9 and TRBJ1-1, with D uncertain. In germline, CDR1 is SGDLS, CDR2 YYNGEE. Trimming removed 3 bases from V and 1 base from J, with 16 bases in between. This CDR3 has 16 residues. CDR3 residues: CASSALLEAGNTEAFF. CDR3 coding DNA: TGTGCCAGCAGCGCCCTCCTGGAGGCGGGGAACACTGAAGCTTTCTTT.

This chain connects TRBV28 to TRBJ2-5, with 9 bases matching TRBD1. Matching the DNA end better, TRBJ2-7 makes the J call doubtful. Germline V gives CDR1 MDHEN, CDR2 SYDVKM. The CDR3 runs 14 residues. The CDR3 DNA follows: TGTGCCAGCAGTGCCACAGGGGGCCGCTACGAGCAGTACTTC. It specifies CASSATGGRYEQYF.

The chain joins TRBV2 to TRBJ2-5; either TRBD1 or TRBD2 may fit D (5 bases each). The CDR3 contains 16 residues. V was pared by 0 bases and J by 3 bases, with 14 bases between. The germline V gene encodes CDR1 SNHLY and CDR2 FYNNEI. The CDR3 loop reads CASSEAVSGAEETQYF. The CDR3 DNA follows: TGTGCCAGCAGTGAAGCGGTCTCCGGGGCCGAAGAGACCCAGTACTTC.

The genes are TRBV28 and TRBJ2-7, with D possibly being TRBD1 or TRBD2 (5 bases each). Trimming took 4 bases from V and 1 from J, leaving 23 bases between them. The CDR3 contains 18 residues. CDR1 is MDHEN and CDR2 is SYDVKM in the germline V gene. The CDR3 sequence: CASSSTGPSGPRSYEQYF. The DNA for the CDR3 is TGTGCCAGCAGTTCTACCGGTCCCTCGGGGCCGCGTTCCTACGAGCAGTACTTC.

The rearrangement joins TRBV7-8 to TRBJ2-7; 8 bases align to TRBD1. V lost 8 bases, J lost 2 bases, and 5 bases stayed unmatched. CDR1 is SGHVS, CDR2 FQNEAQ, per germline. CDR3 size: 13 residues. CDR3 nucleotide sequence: TGTGCCAGCGTCGGGACAGGACCCTACGAGCAGTACTTC. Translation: CASVGTGPYEQYF.

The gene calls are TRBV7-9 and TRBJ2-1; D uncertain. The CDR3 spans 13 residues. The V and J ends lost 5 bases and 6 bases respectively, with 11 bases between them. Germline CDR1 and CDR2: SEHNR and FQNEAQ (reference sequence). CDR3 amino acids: CASSPTTGNEQFF. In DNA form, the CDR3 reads TGTGCCAGCAGCCCAACCACGGGCAATGAGCAGTTCTTC.

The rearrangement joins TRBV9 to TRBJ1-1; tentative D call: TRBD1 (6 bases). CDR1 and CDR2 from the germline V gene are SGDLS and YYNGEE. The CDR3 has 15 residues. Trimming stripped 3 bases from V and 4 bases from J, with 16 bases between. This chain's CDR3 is CASSAEGGGGTEAFF. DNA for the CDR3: TGTGCCAGCAGCGCCGAGGGGGGAGGGGGCACTGAAGCTTTCTTT.

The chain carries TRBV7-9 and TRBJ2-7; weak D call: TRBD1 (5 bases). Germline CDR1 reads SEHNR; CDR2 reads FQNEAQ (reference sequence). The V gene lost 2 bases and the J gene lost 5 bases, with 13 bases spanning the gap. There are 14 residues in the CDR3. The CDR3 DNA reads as TGTGCCAGCAGCTTAAGGGCAGGGAAGGACGAGCAGTACTTC. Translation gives CASSLRAGKDEQYF.

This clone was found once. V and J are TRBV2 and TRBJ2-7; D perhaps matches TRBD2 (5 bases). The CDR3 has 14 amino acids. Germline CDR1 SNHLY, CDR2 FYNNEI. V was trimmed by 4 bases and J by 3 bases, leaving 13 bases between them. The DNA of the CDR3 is TGTGCCAGCAGTGCGAAGGCGGAGGTCTACGAGCAGTACTTC. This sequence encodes CASSAKAEVYEQYF.

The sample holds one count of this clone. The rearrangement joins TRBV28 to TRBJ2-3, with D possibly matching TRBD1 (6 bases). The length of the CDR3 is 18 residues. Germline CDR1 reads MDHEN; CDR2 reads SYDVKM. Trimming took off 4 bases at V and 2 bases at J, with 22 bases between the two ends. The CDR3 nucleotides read TGTGCCAGCAGTTCCCGGACAGCAACCCATGAGATCACAGATACGCAGTATTTT. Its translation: CASSSRTATHEITDTQYF.

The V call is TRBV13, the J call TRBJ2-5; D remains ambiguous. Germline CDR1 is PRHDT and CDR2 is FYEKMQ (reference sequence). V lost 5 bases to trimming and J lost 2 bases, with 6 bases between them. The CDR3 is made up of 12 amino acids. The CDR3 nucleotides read TGTGCCAGCAGCGGACGACAAGAGACCCAGTACTTC. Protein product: CASSGRQETQYF.

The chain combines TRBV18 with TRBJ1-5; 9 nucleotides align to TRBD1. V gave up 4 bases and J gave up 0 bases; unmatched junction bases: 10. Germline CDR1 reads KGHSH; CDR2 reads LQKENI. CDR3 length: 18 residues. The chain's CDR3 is CASSLPGQGSYSNQPQHF. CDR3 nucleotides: TGTGCCAGCTCACTCCCGGGACAGGGTAGTTATAGCAATCAGCCCCAGCATTTT.

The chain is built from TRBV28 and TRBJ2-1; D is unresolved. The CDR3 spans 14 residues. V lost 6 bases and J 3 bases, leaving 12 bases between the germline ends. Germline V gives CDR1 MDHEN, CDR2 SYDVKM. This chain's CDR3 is CASRAELGYNEQFF. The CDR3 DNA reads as TGTGCCAGCAGGGCGGAACTGGGCTACAATGAGCAGTTCTTC.

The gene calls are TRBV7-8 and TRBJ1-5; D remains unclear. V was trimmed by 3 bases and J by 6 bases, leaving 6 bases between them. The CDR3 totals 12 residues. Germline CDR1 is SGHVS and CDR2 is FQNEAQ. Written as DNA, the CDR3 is TGTGCCAGCAGCTTTTTCGGTCAGCCCCAGCATTTT. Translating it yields CASSFFGQPQHF.

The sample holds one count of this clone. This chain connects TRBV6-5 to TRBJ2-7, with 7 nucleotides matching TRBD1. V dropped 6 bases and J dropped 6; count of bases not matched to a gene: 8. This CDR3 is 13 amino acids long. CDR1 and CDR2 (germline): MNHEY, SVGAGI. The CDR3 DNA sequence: TGTGCCAGCAGCCCCGGATCAGGGGGCGAGCAGTACTTC. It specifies CASSPGSGGEQYF.

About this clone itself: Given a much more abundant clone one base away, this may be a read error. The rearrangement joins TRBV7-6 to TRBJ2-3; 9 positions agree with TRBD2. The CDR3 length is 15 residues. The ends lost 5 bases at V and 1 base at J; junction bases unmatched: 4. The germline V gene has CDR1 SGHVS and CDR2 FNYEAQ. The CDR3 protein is CASSPRTSGTDTQYF. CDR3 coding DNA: TGTGCCAGCAGCCCGAGGACTAGCGGCACAGATACGCAGTATTTT.

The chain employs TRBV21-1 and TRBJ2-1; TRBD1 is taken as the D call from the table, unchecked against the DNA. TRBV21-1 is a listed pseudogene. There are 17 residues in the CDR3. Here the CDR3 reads CASSKASPGQGRNEQFF. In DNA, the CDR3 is TGTGCCAGCAGCAAAGCCTCTCCGGGACAGGGACGCAATGAGCAGTTCTTC.

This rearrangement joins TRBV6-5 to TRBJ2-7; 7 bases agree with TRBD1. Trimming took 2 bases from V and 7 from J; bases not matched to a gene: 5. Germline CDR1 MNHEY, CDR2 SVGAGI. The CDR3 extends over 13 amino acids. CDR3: CASSYRAGGEQYF. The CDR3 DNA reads TGTGCCAGCAGTTACCGGGCAGGGGGAGAGCAGTACTTC.

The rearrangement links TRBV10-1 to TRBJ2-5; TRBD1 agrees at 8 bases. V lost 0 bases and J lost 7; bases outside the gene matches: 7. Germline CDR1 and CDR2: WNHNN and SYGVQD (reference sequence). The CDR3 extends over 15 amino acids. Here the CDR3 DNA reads TGCGCCAGCAGTGAGTCGTCGCAGGGGGCGCGGACCCAGTACTTC. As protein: CASSESSQGARTQYF.